A selection of T cell receptor beta chains follows, all from one sample in a study of cytomegalovirus exposure and HLA in healthy donors. Sequenced by immunoSEQ multiplex PCR; TCRdb stores in-frame clones only, minus some. There are 110,000 to 150,000 clones in the sample; 70% occur only once, and under 2% lies in the top ten. The specimen sequenced was PBMCs. Receptors originate from a woman aged 30 to 39 in good health and CMV-seronegative. Each CDR3 is given with its conserved first and last residue. The order of the fields is D gene, J gene, V gene, CDR3 protein, CDR3 DNA. A D gene is named only where the DNA matches it firmly.

NA | TRBJ2-7 | TRBV2 | CASSYIYEQYF | TGTGCCAGCAGTTACATATACGAGCAGTACTTC
NA | TRBJ2-1 | TRBV11-2 | CASSLGQNNEQFF | TGTGCCAGCAGCTTAGGCCAGAACAATGAGCAGTTCTTC
NA | TRBJ2-5 | TRBV2 | CASSETTRWETQYF | TGTGCCAGCAGTGAAACCACGAGGTGGGAGACCCAGTACTTC
NA | TRBJ2-5 | TRBV5-1 | CASSLGPGLQETQYF | TGCGCCAGCAGCTTGGGGCCAGGGCTCCAAGAGACCCAGTACTTC
TRBD1 | TRBJ1-6 | TRBV28 | CATHDRGRWGSPLHF | TGTGCCACCCACGACAGGGGGAGATGGGGTTCACCCCTCCACTTT
TRBD2 | TRBJ2-7 | TRBV6-5 | CASSRYRLAGREQYF | TGTGCCAGCAGCCGATACCGACTAGCGGGAAGGGAGCAGTACTTC
NA | TRBJ2-7 | TRBV5-5 | CASSLELGVYEQYF | TGTGCCAGCAGCTTGGAGCTGGGCGTGTACGAGCAGTACTTC
TRBD1 | TRBJ1-2 | TRBV10-3 | CAISDGQGDYGYTF | TGTGCCATCAGTGATGGGCAGGGGGACTATGGCTACACCTTC
TRBD2 | TRBJ2-7 | TRBV4-1 | CASSQQLSGLGVYF | TGCGCCAGCAGCCAACAACTATCAGGACTAGGGGTGTACTTC
TRBD1 | TRBJ2-7 | TRBV28 | CASSPQTGRQYF | TGTGCCAGCAGTCCGCAGACAGGGCGGCAGTACTTC
NA | TRBJ1-1 | TRBV7-9 | CASSLALGGTEAFF | TGTGCCAGCAGCTTAGCGTTGGGGGGCACTGAAGCTTTCTTT
NA | TRBJ1-5 | TRBV6-1 | CASRLDSSNQPQHF | TGTGCCAGCAGACTGGACAGTAGCAATCAGCCCCAGCATTTT